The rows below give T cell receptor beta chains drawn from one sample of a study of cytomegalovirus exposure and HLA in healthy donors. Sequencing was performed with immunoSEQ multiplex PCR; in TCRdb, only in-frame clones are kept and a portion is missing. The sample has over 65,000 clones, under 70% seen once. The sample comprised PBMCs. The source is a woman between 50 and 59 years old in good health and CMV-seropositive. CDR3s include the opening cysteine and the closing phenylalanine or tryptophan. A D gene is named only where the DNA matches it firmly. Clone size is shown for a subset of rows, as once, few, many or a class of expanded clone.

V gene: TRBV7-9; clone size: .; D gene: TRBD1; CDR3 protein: CASSLVGQGTGQPQHF
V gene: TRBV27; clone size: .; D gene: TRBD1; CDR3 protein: CASKTGTGNYNEQFF
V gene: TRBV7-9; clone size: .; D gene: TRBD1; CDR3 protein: CSSSIGQGKVHF
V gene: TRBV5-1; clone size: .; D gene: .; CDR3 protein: CASSRGTIPSDTGELFF
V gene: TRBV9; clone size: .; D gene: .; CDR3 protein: CASSVHGNGDSPLHF
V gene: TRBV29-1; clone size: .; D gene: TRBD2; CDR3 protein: CSVEELASTQYF
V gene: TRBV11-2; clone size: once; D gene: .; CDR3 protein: CASSGETMNTEAFF
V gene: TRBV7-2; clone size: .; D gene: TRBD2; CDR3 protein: CASSPGTSGGSGELFF
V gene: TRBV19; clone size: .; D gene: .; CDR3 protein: CASKRPQGTEAFF
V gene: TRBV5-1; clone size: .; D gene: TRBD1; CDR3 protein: CASSLSNHRDRDGYTF
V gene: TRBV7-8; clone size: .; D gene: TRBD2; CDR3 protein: CASSLYAGEQSNTGELFF
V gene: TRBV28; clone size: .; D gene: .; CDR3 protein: CASSEAGDANYGYTF
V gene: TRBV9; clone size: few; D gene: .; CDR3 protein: CASSVGRGSYEQYF
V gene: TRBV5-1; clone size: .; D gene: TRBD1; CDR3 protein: CASRQGLEGGYTF
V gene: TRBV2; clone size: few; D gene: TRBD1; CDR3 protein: CASSPTGGVSPLHF